This T cell receptor (beta chain) originates from a study of blood T cells in healthy people across ages. Overall study results and limits: Donor CMV status was unknown, possibly confounding expanded clonotype changes. Greater diversity and more naive CD4+ cells were seen in long-lived donors than in aged donors. Conclusively comparing naive with antigen-experienced cells was impossible with unsorted PBMCs.

Total RNA amounts of at least 5 micrograms were extracted per sample. Note on this clonotype: As yet, its antigen is unknown.

The CDR3 spans 15 residues. The V gene's germline CDR1 is SGDLS and CDR2 YYNGEE. With a J-beta primer mix and a sample-barcoded 5' primer, a second PCR ran 7 to 11 cycles. TCRdb itself ran the 5' RACE reads through MiXCR, one entry per CDR3 protein. The sample lists 1.5 million to 2 million distinct CDR3 sequences, about 49% occurring once. The rearrangement joins TRBV9 to TRBJ2-7; 12 bases match TRBD2. Judging by the DNA end, TRBJ2-5 fits better; the J call may be wrong. The sample consisted of blood. The receptor comes from a woman between 35 and 50 years old in good health. CDR3 amino acids: CASGDRTSGVETQYF. The CDR3 DNA is TGTGCCAGCGGGGATCGGACTAGCGGGGTGGAGACCCAGTACTTC.